The 32 T cell receptor beta chains below were found in one sample sequenced in a study of identifying expanded T cells in peripheral blood. The assay was immunoSEQ multiplex PCR, and TCRdb's table has in-frame clones only and misses some. The sample has 50,000 to 75,000 clones; around 87% are singletons. The sample taken for sequencing was blood. These receptors were taken from a person aged 18 to 75 in good health.

The chain links TRBV27 to TRBJ2-7, with 7 bases identical to TRBD2. V gave up 6 bases and J gave up 5 bases; unmatched junction bases: 16. From germline, CDR1 is MNHEY and CDR2 SMNVEV (reference sequence). The CDR3 consists of 16 residues. The CDR3: CASSVLSGGRRNEQYF. The CDR3 region has the DNA TGTGCCAGCAGCGTCCTATCGGGGGGTCGTAGGAACGAGCAGTACTTC.

As regards this clone: A read error may account for a junction end that differs from germline. The chain joins TRBV18 to TRBJ1-5, with D possibly TRBD1 on 6 matching bases. This CDR3 comprises 15 residues. Germline CDR1 KGHSH, CDR2 LQKENI. The CDR3: CASSPQGVSNQPQHF. DNA for the CDR3: TGTGCCAGCTCTCCACAGGGTGTCAGCAATCAGCCCCAGCATTTT. The full variable domain, completed using reference TRBV18 and TRBJ1-5, is NAGVMQNPRHLVRRRGQEARLRCSPMKGHSHVYWYRQLPEEGLKFMVYLQKENIIDESGMPKERFSAEFPKEGPSILRIQQVVRGDSAAYFCASSPQGVSNQPQHFGDGTRLSIL.

The chain couples TRBV6-4 to TRBJ2-3, with D tentatively TRBD2 (5 bases). The CDR3 covers 14 residues. Trimming stripped 5 bases from V and 4 bases from J, with 13 bases between. CDR1 is MRHNA and CDR2 is SNTAGT in the germline V gene. CDR3 sequence reads: CASSSRGDADTQYF. The CDR3 region has the DNA TGTGCCAGCAGTTCACGGGGTGACGCAGATACGCAGTATTTT.

The chain recombines TRBV11-2 with TRBJ1-6; D is possibly TRBD1 (5 bases). The V gene's germline CDR1 is SGHAT and CDR2 FQNNGV. The CDR3 has 17 amino acids. The V gene lost 1 base and the J gene lost 8 bases, with 18 bases spanning the gap. The chain's CDR3 is CASSLGSRGRADSPLHF. For the CDR3, the DNA is TGTGCCAGCAGCTTAGGATCGAGGGGCAGAGCTGATTCACCCCTCCACTTT.

This clone was found a few times. The rearrangement links TRBV9 to TRBJ1-2; D remains ambiguous. Germline CDR1 and CDR2: SGDLS and YYNGEE. Trimming pared 0 bases from V and 7 bases from J, leaving 13 bases between. The CDR3 is made up of 14 amino acids. CDR3: CASSVGLTEPGYTF. CDR3 sequence (DNA): TGTGCCAGCAGCGTAGGTCTCACAGAACCTGGCTACACCTTC.

The rearrangement joins TRBV27 to TRBJ2-1, with a possible D match to TRBD2 (5 bases). V lost 5 bases to trimming and J lost 3 bases, with 11 bases between them. The CDR3 runs to 14 residues. CDR1 is MNHEY and CDR2 is SMNVEV in the germline V gene (reference sequence). The CDR3 DNA is TGTGCCAGCAGTACTAACGGGGTCTACAATGAGCAGTTCTTC. Protein product: CASSTNGVYNEQFF.

The chain is built from TRBV18 and TRBJ1-2; 7 bases map to TRBD1. V shed 0 bases, J shed 4 bases, and the junction held 2 bases outside the gene matches. Germline V gene data show CDR1 as KGHSH and CDR2 as LQKENI. CDR3 length: 14 residues. DNA for the CDR3: TGTGCCAGCTCACCACCGGGACAGAGCTATGGCTACACCTTC. It specifies CASSPPGQSYGYTF.

This clone has just one count. The chain has TRBV2 and TRBJ2-5; D might be TRBD2 (6 bases). CDR1 is SNHLY and CDR2 is FYNNEI in the germline V gene. V lost 7 bases to trimming and J lost 4 bases, with 10 bases between them. The CDR3 runs 12 residues. The CDR3 sequence: CASKRDLETQYF. DNA for the CDR3: TGTGCCAGCAAACGGGACTTAGAGACCCAGTACTTC.

V and J are TRBV21-1 and TRBJ2-2; the table's D gene call, TRBD2, was not cross checked with the DNA. TRBV21-1 is tagged as a pseudogene. The CDR3 extends over 18 amino acids. The CDR3 region has the DNA TGTGCCAGCAGCAAAGTCCCTGGGGGTAGCGGGGGCACCGGGGAGCTGTTTTTT. It is translated as CASSKVPGGSGGTGELFF.

V usage is TRBV18 and J usage is TRBJ2-6, with D unresolved. CDR1 is KGHSH, CDR2 LQKENI, per germline. This CDR3 comprises 19 residues. Trimming took off 2 bases at V and 0 bases at J, with 17 bases between the two ends. This chain's CDR3 is CASSPFSVTPTSGANVLTF. Written as DNA, the CDR3 is TGTGCCAGCTCACCATTTTCTGTGACACCTACCTCTGGGGCCAACGTCCTGACTTTC.

V is TRBV6-5 and J is TRBJ2-7; D possibly corresponds to TRBD2 (6 bases). Germline-derived CDR1 and CDR2 are MNHEY and SVGAGI. CDR3 length equals 15 residues. Between the trimmed V and J ends, which lost 0 bases and 1 base, there was a span of 10 bases. CDR3 bases: TGTGCCAGCAGTTACTCGCCGGGAGTTTCCTACGAGCAGTACTTC. Its protein is CASSYSPGVSYEQYF.

CDR3 DNA sequence: TGTGCCAGCAGCGTAGGGGCGCAGGGTGCGAACACCGGGGAGCTGTTTTTT. It is translated as CASSVGAQGANTGELFF. This chain connects TRBV9 to TRBJ2-2; D perhaps matches TRBD1 (5 bases). Trimming cost V 0 bases and J 0 bases, with 12 bases left between them. CDR1 SGDLS and CDR2 YYNGEE come from the germline V gene. CDR3 length: 17 amino acids.

The CDR3 DNA follows: TGTGCCATCAGTGAGTCGACTCCCAGGGACACGAATGAGCAGTTCTTC. This gives the protein CAISESTPRDTNEQFF. This chain joins TRBV10-3 and TRBJ2-1; D might be TRBD1 (6 bases). The CDR3 has 16 amino acids. The germline CDR1 and CDR2 sequences are ENHRY and SYGVKD. V dropped 0 bases and J dropped 7 bases, with 16 bases sitting between them.

The rearrangement joins TRBV2 to TRBJ1-1; the D is unclear. With 6 bases removed from V and 7 bases from J, the gap between germline ends came to 6 bases. The CDR3 contains 10 residues. Looked up from germline, CDR1 is SNHLY and CDR2 is FYNNEI. The CDR3 DNA reads TGTGCCAGCAGAGCAGGTGAAGCTTTCTTT. Translating gives CASRAGEAFF.

The V gene is TRBV30, the J gene TRBJ2-7; TRBD2 is a possible D gene (5 bases). Germline assignment: CDR1 GTSNPN and CDR2 SVGIG (reference sequence). The CDR3 runs to 12 residues. V was trimmed by 1 base and J by 1 base, leaving 5 bases between them. Here the CDR3 reads CAWSGGSYEQYF. The CDR3 nucleotides are TGTGCCTGGAGTGGAGGGTCCTACGAGCAGTACTTC.

The chain couples TRBV7-9 to TRBJ1-5; D is undetermined. The CDR3 consists of 16 residues. CDR1 SEHNR and CDR2 FQNEAQ come from the germline V gene (reference sequence). V shed 2 bases and J shed 2 bases, with 13 bases lying between them. CDR3 sequence reads: CASSLHSGQGNQPQHF. In DNA, the CDR3 is TGTGCCAGCAGCTTACACAGTGGGCAAGGCAATCAGCCCCAGCATTTT.

The chain links TRBV19 to TRBJ2-1, with 7 bases matching TRBD2. Trimming at V came to 7 bases and at J to 0 bases, leaving 12 bases not matched to a gene. Germline V lookup: CDR1 LNHDA, CDR2 SQIVND (reference sequence). The CDR3 covers 17 residues. The CDR3 DNA sequence: TGTGCCAGTACCCCGACTAGCCATTATAGCTCCTACAATGAGCAGTTCTTC. Translating gives CASTPTSHYSSYNEQFF.

The gene calls are TRBV5-1 and TRBJ1-1; 12 bases fit TRBD1. V dropped 3 bases and J dropped 6; count of bases not matched to a gene: 3. This CDR3 is 14 amino acids long. Germline V gene sequence: CDR1 SGHRS, CDR2 YFSETQ. Here the CDR3 reads CASSSGQGAAEAFF. Written as DNA, the CDR3 is TGCGCCAGCAGCTCGGGACAGGGGGCAGCTGAAGCTTTCTTT.

The rearrangement joins TRBV11-2 to TRBJ2-5, with no clear D. The V gene lost 1 base and the J gene lost 2 bases, with 8 bases spanning the gap. Germline CDR1 and CDR2: SGHAT and FQNNGV. The CDR3 runs to 14 residues. The DNA of the CDR3 is TGTGCCAGCAGCTTAGTAGGCTTTCAAGAGACCCAGTACTTC. This translates into CASSLVGFQETQYF.

This chain links TRBV7-3 with TRBJ2-1; 10 nucleotides agree with TRBD2. Germline CDR1 is SGHTA and CDR2 is FQGTGA. There are 16 residues in the CDR3. With 5 bases clipped from V and 4 bases from J, the junction kept 8 bases outside the gene matches. The CDR3 region is CASSGSLAGVYNEQFF. The CDR3 DNA reads TGTGCCAGCAGCGGCTCCCTAGCGGGGGTTTACAATGAGCAGTTCTTC. The full variable domain, its missing parts supplied by reference TRBV7-3 and TRBJ2-1, is GAGVSQTPSNKVTEKGKYVELRCDPISGHTALYWYRQSLGQGPEFLIYFQGTGAADDSGLPNDRFFAVRPEGSVSTLKIQRTERGDSAVYLCASSGSLAGVYNEQFFGPGTRLTVL.

This clone has a handful of counts. The rearrangement links TRBV9 to TRBJ1-6, with D maybe TRBD1 (6 bases). The germline V gene has CDR1 SGDLS and CDR2 YYNGEE. Trimming took 3 bases from V and 6 from J, leaving 7 bases between them. The CDR3 totals 13 residues. The CDR3 region is CASSEDSNSPLHF. In nucleotides, the CDR3 is TGTGCCAGCAGCGAGGACAGTAATTCACCCCTCCACTTT.

This clone was detected only once. The rearrangement links TRBV13 to TRBJ2-1; 8 positions match TRBD2. Losses at the gene ends were 3 bases for V and 7 bases for J; bases not matched to a gene: 5. There are 14 residues in the CDR3. In germline, CDR1 is PRHDT, CDR2 FYEKMQ (reference sequence). In DNA form, the CDR3 reads TGTGCCAGCAGCTTCCCGGGACTAGGAAATGAGCAGTTCTTC. Amino acid sequence: CASSFPGLGNEQFF. Complete variable domain (other parts from reference TRBV13 and TRBJ2-1): AAGVIQSPRHLIKEKRETATLKCYPIPRHDTVYWYQQGPGQDPQFLISFYEKMQSDKGSIPDRFSAQQFSDYHSELNMSSLELGDSALYFCASSFPGLGNEQFFGPGTRLTVL.

This chain joins TRBV5-1 and TRBJ2-7; possibly TRBD1 for D (5 bases). Trimming took 3 bases from V and 6 from J, leaving 16 bases between them. The CDR3 is 14 amino acids. The V gene's germline CDR1 is SGHRS and CDR2 YFSETQ. CDR3 nucleotides: TGCGCCAGCAGCTCAGACAGCAGGCGCGGCGAGCAGTACTTC. Translation: CASSSDSRRGEQYF.

This clone has a single count. For the CDR3, the DNA is TGCAGCGTTGAAGTAGGTCAGGGGATGTGGAATGAGCAGTTCTTC. It codes for CSVEVGQGMWNEQFF. The chain joins TRBV29-1 to TRBJ2-1; D might be TRBD1 (6 bases). V lost 1 base and J lost 7, with 17 bases in between. Germline CDR1 reads SQVTM; CDR2 reads ANQGSEA. The length of the CDR3 is 15 residues.

This sequence joins TRBV15 and TRBJ1-5; 10 nucleotides align to TRBD1. Germline lookup yields CDR1 LNHNV and CDR2 YYDKDF (reference sequence). V dropped 1 base and J dropped 5; count of bases not matched to a gene: 5. The CDR3 is made up of 16 amino acids. The chain's CDR3 is CATSRAGDRGDQPQHF. Here the CDR3 DNA reads TGTGCCACCAGCAGAGCGGGGGACAGGGGCGATCAGCCCCAGCATTTT.

V and J are TRBV27 and TRBJ2-5, with 7 bases fitting TRBD1. The CDR3 extends over 16 amino acids. Germline values: CDR1 MNHEY, CDR2 SMNVEV (reference sequence). V lost 6 bases and J lost 4; bases outside the gene matches: 14. The CDR3 bases are TGTGCCAGCAGGGAGAGACAGGGCCTAGTTTCAGAGACCCAGTACTTC. Protein product: CASRERQGLVSETQYF.

The CDR3 reads CASSVRRGLGTDTQYF. The CDR3 nucleotides are TGCGCCAGCAGTGTACGCAGGGGGTTGGGCACAGATACGCAGTATTTT. The genes are TRBV10-2 and TRBJ2-3; 7 bases line up with TRBD1. CDR3 length: 16 amino acids. The germline V gene has CDR1 WSHSY and CDR2 SAAADI. Trimming cost V 4 bases and J 1 base; bases outside gene matches: 8.

The V call is TRBV6-5, the J call TRBJ2-5; 10 nucleotides match TRBD2. The junction had 5 bases not matched to a gene; V was cut back by 5 bases and J by 2 bases. The V gene's germline CDR1 is MNHEY and CDR2 SVGAGI. CDR3 length: 15 residues. Here the CDR3 reads CASSPSGGEQETQYF. In DNA form, the CDR3 reads TGTGCCAGCAGTCCTAGCGGGGGAGAACAAGAGACCCAGTACTTC.

The V gene is TRBV5-8, the J gene TRBJ2-7; TRBD1 might be the D (6 bases). Trimming took 2 bases from V and 6 from J, leaving 18 bases between them. CDR3 size: 15 residues. Per the germline V gene, CDR1 is SGHTS and CDR2 is YDEGEE. The CDR3 DNA is TGTGCCAGCAGCTTTCCGGGACACGGAATCGGCGAGCAGTACTTC. Its protein is CASSFPGHGIGEQYF.

The gene calls are TRBV6-5 and TRBJ1-2, with TRBD1 matching 7 bases. Unmatched junction bases numbered 5, after V lost 8 bases and J lost 2 bases. Germline V CDR1 and CDR2: MNHEY, SVGAGI. CDR3 length: 13 amino acids. CDR3 sequence: CASGKTGNYGYTF. The CDR3 bases are TGTGCCAGCGGAAAGACAGGGAACTATGGCTACACCTTC.

The V and J genes are TRBV7-2 and TRBJ2-3; a possible D gene is TRBD2 (5 bases). Trimming shortened V by 6 bases and J by 4 bases, and 8 bases separated the two germline ends. This CDR3 is built from 12 residues. The V gene's germline CDR1 is SGHTA and CDR2 FQGNSA. The CDR3 DNA reads TGTGCCAGCAGATCTAGCTCAGATACGCAGTATTTT. It encodes CASRSSSDTQYF.

The rearrangement joins TRBV15 to TRBJ2-1; no clear D. Germline CDR1 and CDR2: LNHNV and YYDKDF (reference sequence). Trimming took 6 bases from V and 5 from J, leaving 2 bases between them. The CDR3 totals 10 residues. The CDR3 bases are TGTGCCACCAGGGACAATGAGCAGTTCTTC. It encodes CATRDNEQFF.